The 19 T cell receptor beta chains listed next were all sequenced from one sample in a study of tumor-infiltrating lymphocytes in primary liver carcinoma. Bulk tissue was left unsorted, and RNA and DNA were co-extracted from about 20-30 mg of it. A constant-region primer primed TCR beta cDNA synthesis from about 0.45 ug of total RNA. The TCR beta library was amplified through three nested multiplex PCR rounds in a modified ARM-PCR procedure. The first two PCR rounds used TRBV1-TRBV30 primers with a Cbeta primer, nine to ten cycles each. TCRdb reanalysed the multiplex PCR reads using MiXCR and keeps one entry per CDR3 protein. Among tens of thousands of distinct CDR3 sequences listed, roughly 80% were seen once. Material for sequencing was liver tumor tissue from sampling region 4. Stated subset: tumor region T4, right-lateral pole. Receptors originate from a woman aged 25 to 39 with primary liver carcinoma and hepatitis B virus infection.

In the case of this clonotype: The junction does not match germline at one end; this may be a read error. The V and J genes are TRBV4-3 and TRBJ2-1; TRBD2 is a possible D gene (5 bases). CDR3 length: 16 residues. The germline CDR1 and CDR2 sequences are LGHNA and YSLEER. The CDR3 nucleotides read TGCGCCAGCAGCCAATATTGTGACTACGCCTACAATAAGCAGTTCTTC. It codes for CASSQYCDYAYNKQFF.

A note on this clonotype: Its ends do not fully match the called genes, so a read error is possible. This chain joins TRBV11-1 and TRBJ2-1, with D perhaps being TRBD1 or TRBD2 (6 bases each). There are 15 residues in the CDR3. CDR1 is SGHAT, CDR2 FQDESV, per germline (reference sequence). The CDR3 DNA sequence: TGTGCCAACAGCTTAGGGGGGACGACCTACAATGAGCAGTTCTTC. Translation gives CANSLGGTTYNEQFF.

V is TRBV11-2 and J is TRBJ1-1, with 12 bases aligning to TRBD1. This CDR3 is 20 amino acids long. V lost 10 bases and J lost 4; bases outside the gene matches: 25. Germline V gene sequence: CDR1 SGHAT, CDR2 FQNNGV. The DNA for the CDR3 is TGTGCCAACAACGCTCGGGACAGGGGGCTCAAGAGGTGGAGTAGCACTGAAGCTTTCTTT. Translated: CANNARDRGLKRWSSTEAFF.

With respect to this clonotype: This likely comes from a read error, as the CDR3 has no conserved phenylalanine or tryptophan at its end. The chain carries TRBV4-3 and TRBJ2-1; D remains ambiguous. This CDR3 has 16 residues. Between the trimmed V and J ends, which lost 0 bases and 0 bases, there was a span of 9 bases. Germline V gives CDR1 LGHNA, CDR2 YSLEER. The CDR3 loop is CASSQEARSSYNEQFL. The CDR3 bases are TGCGCCAGCAGCCAAGAAGCGAGAAGCTCCTACAATGAGCAGTTCCTC.

Regarding this clonotype: The CDR3 ends on some other residue instead of the conserved phenylalanine or tryptophan, so this is likely a read error. J is TRBJ2-7 and V is TRBV12-3 or TRBV12-4, with D perhaps assigned TRBD1 or TRBD2 (6 bases each). V was trimmed by 3 bases and J by 5 bases, leaving 17 bases between them. The CDR3 runs to 15 residues. The CDR3 reads CASSFRGRGNHEQYY. The CDR3 nucleotides read TGTGCCAGCAGTTTTCGGGGGCGGGGTAATCACGAGCAGTACTAC.

The genes are TRBV29-1 and TRBJ1-2; D gene unclear. CDR3 length: 10 amino acids. Per the germline V gene, CDR1 is SQVTM and CDR2 is ANQGSEA. The V gene lost 4 bases and the J gene lost 6 bases, with 6 bases spanning the gap. CDR3 amino acids: CSVVVNGYTF. DNA of the CDR3: TGCAGCGTTGTGGTAAATGGCTACACCTTC.

This clonotype came up a few times. At one of its ends the junction is not consistent with the germline gene, which may arise from a read error. The chain recombines TRBV4-2 with TRBJ2-7, with 10 nucleotides matching TRBD1. Germline V CDR1 and CDR2: LGHNA, YNFKEQ. The CDR3 is 18 amino acids. The CDR3 DNA sequence: TGTGCCAGCAGCCAGGAGCACCTAGGACAGGGGGGATCGCGCGAGCAATACTTC. It yields the protein CASSQEHLGQGGSREQYF.

As concerns this clonotype: A read error may produce the germline difference seen at one junction end. This chain uses TRBV11-3 with TRBJ2-1, with TRBD2 matching 14 bases. Germline V gives CDR1 SGHNT, CDR2 YENEEA. CDR3 length equals 15 residues. The CDR3 nucleotides are TGTGCCAGCAGGCGACTAGCGGGGGGGGGGTATGATCAGTCCTTC. Translating it yields CASRRLAGGGYDQSF.

This clonotype has a handful of counts. The rearrangement uses TRBV11-2 and TRBJ2-1; maybe TRBD2 (5 bases). The germline V gene has CDR1 SGHAT and CDR2 FQNNGV. V shed 4 bases and J shed 7 bases, with 17 bases lying between them. The CDR3 extends over 15 amino acids. CDR3 amino acids: CASSCIGEGENEQFF. DNA of the CDR3: TGTGCCAGCAGCTGTATAGGAGAGGGCGAGAATGAGCAGTTCTTC.

Details on this clonotype: The germline gene is not matched at one end of the junction; a read error may be the cause. The V call is TRBV28, the J call TRBJ2-7, with a tentative D call TRBD1 (7 bases). Germline V gene data show CDR1 as MDHEN and CDR2 as SYDVKM. The CDR3 has 14 residues. CDR3 in amino acids: CASSQGGDPYELYF. CDR3 sequence (DNA): TGTGCCAGCAGTCAGGGGGGAGATCCCTACGAGCTGTACTTC.

Comments on this clonotype: No conserved phenylalanine or tryptophan is present at the end of the CDR3, so a read error is the likely explanation. The chain links TRBV12-3 or TRBV12-4 to TRBJ2-1, with TRBD2 identical over 10 bases. J was trimmed by 1 base and V by 6 bases; bases with no gene match: 6. CDR3 length equals 16 residues. The DNA of the CDR3 is TGTGCCAGCAGAATAAGCGGGAGGGAGTCCTACAATGAGCAGTTCCCC. Translation gives CASRISGRESYNEQFP.

The chain employs TRBV11-2 and TRBJ2-7; D unresolved. This CDR3 contains 17 residues. Germline CDR1 SGHAT, CDR2 FQNNGV. V lost 1 base to trimming and J lost 0 bases, with 16 bases between them. CDR3 nucleotide sequence: TGTGCCAGCAGCTTAGGAGATACGACTCTGAGCTCCTACGAGCAGTACTTC. Translated, it gives CASSLGDTTLSSYEQYF.

Remarks on this clonotype: An end of the junction differs from the germline gene, which may be a read error. This rearrangement joins TRBV11-3 to TRBJ2-7; TRBD1 matches at 9 bases. CDR3 length: 16 amino acids. The V gene's germline CDR1 is SGHNT and CDR2 YENEEA. The CDR3 DNA reads TGTGCCAACAGCCGCCGGGACAGGGACTACTCCTACGAGCAATACTTC. It translates to CANSRRDRDYSYEQYF.

A note on this clonotype: The conserved final phenylalanine or tryptophan is absent from the CDR3, which likely points to a read error. The chain links TRBV6-5 to TRBJ2-6, with a tentative D call TRBD2 (6 bases). Between the trimmed V and J ends, which lost 5 bases and 4 bases, there was a span of 9 bases. Germline V gene sequence: CDR1 MNHEY, CDR2 SVGAGI. This CDR3 region has 14 residues. Written as DNA, the CDR3 is TGTGCCAGCAGTCGGGACTCAGGGGCCAACGTCCTGACTCTC. It translates to CASSRDSGANVLTL.

With respect to this clonotype: Relative to the germline gene, one junction end is altered; a read error may explain this. The chain employs TRBV7-8 and TRBJ2-3; 12 bases map to TRBD2. The CDR3 sequence is 17 residues long. Germline-derived CDR1 and CDR2 are SGHVS and FQNEAQ. The CDR3: CASSLWRLAGVRDTQYF. Written as DNA, the CDR3 is TGTGCGAGCAGCTTATGGCGACTAGCGGGAGTAAGGGATACGCAGTATTTT.

On this clonotype: Given the absence of the conserved phenylalanine or tryptophan at the CDR3 end, a read error is likely. The CDR3 protein is CARSRTRQGRGDTQYI. The CDR3 DNA reads as TGTGCCAGAAGCCGGACGCGACAGGGGAGGGGAGATACGCAGTATATT. V gene TRBV11-2 combines with J gene TRBJ2-3; TRBD1 might be the D (8 bases). Deletions cut 9 bases from V and 5 bases from J, with 24 bases between. The CDR3 is 16 residues long. The V gene's germline CDR1 is SGHAT and CDR2 FQNNGV.

For this clonotype: Relative to the germline gene, one junction end is altered; a read error may explain this. The chain uses TRBV5-1 and TRBJ2-3; possibly TRBD2 for D (5 bases). This CDR3 has 14 residues. In germline, CDR1 is SGHRS, CDR2 YFSETQ. CDR3 loop: CTSSRQSGADTQYF. CDR3 DNA: TGCACCAGCAGCCGCCAAAGCGGCGCAGATACGCAGTATTTT.

To note about this clonotype: Mismatch with germline at one junction end may stem from a read error. The rearrangement links TRBV29-1 to TRBJ2-1; 7 nucleotides match TRBD2. The CDR3 totals 13 residues. Germline assignment: CDR1 SQVTM and CDR2 ANQGSEA. The CDR3 loop reads CSVETSDHNEQFF. DNA of the CDR3: TGCAGCGTTGAAACTAGCGACCACAATGAGCAGTTCTTT.

Points on this clonotype: The junction departs from the called germline gene at one end, perhaps through a read error. The chain joins TRBV11-2 to TRBJ2-7; D unresolved. Germline CDR1 is SGHAT and CDR2 is FQNNGV. The CDR3 is 11 residues long. CDR3 nucleotides: TGTTCCAGCAGTCCAGGCAGTGAGCGGTACTTC. Protein: CSSSPGSERYF.